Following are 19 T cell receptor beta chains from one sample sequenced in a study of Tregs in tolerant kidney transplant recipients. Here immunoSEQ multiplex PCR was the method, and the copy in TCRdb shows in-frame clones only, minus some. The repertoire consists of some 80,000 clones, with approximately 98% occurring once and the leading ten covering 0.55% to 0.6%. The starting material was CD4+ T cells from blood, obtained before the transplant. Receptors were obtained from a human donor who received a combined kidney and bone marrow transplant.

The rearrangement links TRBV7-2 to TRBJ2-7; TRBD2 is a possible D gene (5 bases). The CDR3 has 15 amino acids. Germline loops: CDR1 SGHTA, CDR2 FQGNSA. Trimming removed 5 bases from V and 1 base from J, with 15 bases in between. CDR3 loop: CASSLGPTTSYEQYF. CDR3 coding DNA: TGTGCCAGCAGCCTCGGACCGACTACTTCCTACGAGCAGTACTTC.

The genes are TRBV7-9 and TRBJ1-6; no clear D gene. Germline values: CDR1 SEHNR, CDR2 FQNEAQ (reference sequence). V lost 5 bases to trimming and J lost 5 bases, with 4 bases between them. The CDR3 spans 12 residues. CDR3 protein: CASSPNNSPLHF. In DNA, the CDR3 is TGTGCCAGCAGCCCAAATAATTCACCCCTCCACTTT.

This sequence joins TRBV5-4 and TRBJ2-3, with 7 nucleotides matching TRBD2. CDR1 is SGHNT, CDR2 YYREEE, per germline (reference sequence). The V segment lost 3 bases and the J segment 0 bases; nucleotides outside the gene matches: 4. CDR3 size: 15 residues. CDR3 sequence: CASSSLAVSTDTQYF. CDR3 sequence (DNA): TGTGCCAGCAGCTCTCTAGCGGTTAGCACAGATACGCAGTATTTT.

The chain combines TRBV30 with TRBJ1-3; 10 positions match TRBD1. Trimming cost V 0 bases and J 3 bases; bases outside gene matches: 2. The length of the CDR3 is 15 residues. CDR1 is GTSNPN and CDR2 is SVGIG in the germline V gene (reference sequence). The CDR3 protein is CAWSVWTGGGNTIYF. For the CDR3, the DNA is TGTGCCTGGAGTGTATGGACAGGGGGTGGAAACACCATATATTTT.

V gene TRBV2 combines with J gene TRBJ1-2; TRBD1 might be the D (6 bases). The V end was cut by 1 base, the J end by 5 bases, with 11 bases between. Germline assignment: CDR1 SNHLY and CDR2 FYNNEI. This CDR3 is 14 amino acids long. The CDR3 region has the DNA TGTGCCAGCAGTGAAGAAGGGGGATATTATGGCTACACCTTC. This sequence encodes CASSEEGGYYGYTF.

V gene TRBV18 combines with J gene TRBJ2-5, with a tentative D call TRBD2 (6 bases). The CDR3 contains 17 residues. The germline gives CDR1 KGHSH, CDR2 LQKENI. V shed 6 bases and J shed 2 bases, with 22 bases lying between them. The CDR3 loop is CASSPYRGEPFQETQYF. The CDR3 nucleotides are TGTGCCAGCTCCCCCTATCGCGGGGAGCCCTTTCAAGAGACCCAGTACTTC.

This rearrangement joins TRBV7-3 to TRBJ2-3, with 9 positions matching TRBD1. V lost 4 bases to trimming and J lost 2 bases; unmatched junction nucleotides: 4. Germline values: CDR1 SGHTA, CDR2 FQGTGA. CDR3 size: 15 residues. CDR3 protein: CASSSGTGYTDTQYF. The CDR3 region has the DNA TGTGCCAGCAGCTCCGGGACAGGGTACACAGATACGCAGTATTTT.

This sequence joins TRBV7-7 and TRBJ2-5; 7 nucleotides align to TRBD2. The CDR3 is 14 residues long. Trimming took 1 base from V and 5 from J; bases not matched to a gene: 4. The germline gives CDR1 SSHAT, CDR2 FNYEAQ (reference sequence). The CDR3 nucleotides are TGTGCCAGCAGCTTAGGACTAGCTACCGAGACCCAGTACTTC. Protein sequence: CASSLGLATETQYF. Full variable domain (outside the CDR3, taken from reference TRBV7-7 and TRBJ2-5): GAGVSQSPRYKVTKRGQDVTLRCDPISSHATLYWYQQALGQGPEFLTYFNYEAQPDKSGLPSDRFSAERPEGSISTLTIQRTEQRDSAMYRCASSLGLATETQYFGPGTRLLVL.

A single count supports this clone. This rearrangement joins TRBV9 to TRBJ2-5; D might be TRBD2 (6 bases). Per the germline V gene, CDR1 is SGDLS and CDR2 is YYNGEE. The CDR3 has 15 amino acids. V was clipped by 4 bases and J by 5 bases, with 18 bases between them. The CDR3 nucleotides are TGTGCCAGCAGCCCCTCCGGGACTCCCCCGGAGACCCAGTACTTC. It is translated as CASSPSGTPPETQYF.

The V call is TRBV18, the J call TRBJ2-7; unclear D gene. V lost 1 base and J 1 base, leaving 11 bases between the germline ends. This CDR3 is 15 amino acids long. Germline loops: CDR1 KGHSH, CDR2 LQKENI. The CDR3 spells CASSPRQATSYEQYF. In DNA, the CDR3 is TGTGCCAGCTCACCACGCCAGGCAACTTCCTACGAGCAGTACTTC.

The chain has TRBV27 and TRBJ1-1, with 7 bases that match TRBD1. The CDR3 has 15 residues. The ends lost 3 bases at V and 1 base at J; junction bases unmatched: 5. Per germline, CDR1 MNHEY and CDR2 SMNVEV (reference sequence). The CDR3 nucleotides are TGTGCCAGCAGTTTCCCGGACAGGAAGAACACTGAAGCTTTCTTT. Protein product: CASSFPDRKNTEAFF.

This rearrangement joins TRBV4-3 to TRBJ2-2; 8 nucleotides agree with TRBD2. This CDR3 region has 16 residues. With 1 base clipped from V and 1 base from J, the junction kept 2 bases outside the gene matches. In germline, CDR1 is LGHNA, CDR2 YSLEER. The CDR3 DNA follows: TGCGCCAGCAGCCAAGGTAGCGGGAAGAACACCGGGGAGCTGTTTTTT. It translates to CASSQGSGKNTGELFF.

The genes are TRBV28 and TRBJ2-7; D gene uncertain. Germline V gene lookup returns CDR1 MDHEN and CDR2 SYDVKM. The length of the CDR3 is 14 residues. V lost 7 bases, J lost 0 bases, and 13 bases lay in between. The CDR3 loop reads CASTPSGYSYEQYF. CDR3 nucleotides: TGTGCCAGCACCCCATCCGGGTACTCCTACGAGCAGTACTTC.

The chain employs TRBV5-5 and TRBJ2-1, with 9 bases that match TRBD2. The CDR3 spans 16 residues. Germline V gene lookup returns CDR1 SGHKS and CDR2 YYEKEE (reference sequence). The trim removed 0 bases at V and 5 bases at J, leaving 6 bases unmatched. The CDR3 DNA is TGTGCCAGCAGCTTGGCCGGGACTAGCAGCCACAATGAGCAGTTCTTC. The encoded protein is CASSLAGTSSHNEQFF.

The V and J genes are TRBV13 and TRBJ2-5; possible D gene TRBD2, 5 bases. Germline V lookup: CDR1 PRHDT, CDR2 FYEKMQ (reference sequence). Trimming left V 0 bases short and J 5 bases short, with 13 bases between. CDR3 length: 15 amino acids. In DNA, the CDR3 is TGTGCCAGCAGCTTAGGGGGCGGGTTTGGGGAGACCCAGTACTTC. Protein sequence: CASSLGGGFGETQYF.

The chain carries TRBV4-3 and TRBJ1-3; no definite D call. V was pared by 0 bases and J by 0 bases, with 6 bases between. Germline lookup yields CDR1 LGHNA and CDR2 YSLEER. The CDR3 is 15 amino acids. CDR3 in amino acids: CASSQEPSSGNTIYF. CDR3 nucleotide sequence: TGCGCCAGCAGCCAAGAGCCGAGCTCTGGAAACACCATATATTTT.

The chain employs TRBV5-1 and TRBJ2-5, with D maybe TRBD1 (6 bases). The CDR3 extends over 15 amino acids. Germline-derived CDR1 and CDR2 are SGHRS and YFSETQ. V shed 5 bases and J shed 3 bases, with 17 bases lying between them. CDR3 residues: CASSYLFGQKETQYF. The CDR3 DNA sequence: TGCGCCAGCAGTTACCTCTTCGGACAGAAAGAGACCCAGTACTTC.

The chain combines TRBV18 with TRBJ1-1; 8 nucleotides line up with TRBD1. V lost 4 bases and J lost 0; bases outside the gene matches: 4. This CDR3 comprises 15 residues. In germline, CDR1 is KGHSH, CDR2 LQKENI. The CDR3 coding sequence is TGTGCCAGCTCACAGACAGGGGTTATGAACACTGAAGCTTTCTTT. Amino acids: CASSQTGVMNTEAFF.

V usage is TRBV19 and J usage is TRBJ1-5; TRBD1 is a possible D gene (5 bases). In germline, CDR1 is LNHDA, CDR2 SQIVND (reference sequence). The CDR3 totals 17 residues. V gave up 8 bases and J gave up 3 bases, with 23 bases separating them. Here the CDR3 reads CASSLLEGSAFNQPQHF. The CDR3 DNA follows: TGTGCCAGTTCCCTCTTGGAGGGGTCCGCCTTCAATCAGCCCCAGCATTTT.